This note documents a single T cell receptor beta chain sequence. CDR1 is MRHNA and CDR2 is SNTAGT in the germline V gene. V shed 0 bases, J shed 3 bases, and the junction held 0 bases outside the gene matches. The CDR3 is made up of 15 amino acids. Via MiXCR, TCRdb re-called the 5' RACE reads, giving one row per CDR3 protein. The data contain 50,000 to 65,000 distinct CDR3 sequences, more than 20% of them seen just once; the ten biggest clones take up 3.2%. Cells sorted as Tregs were CD4+, CD25+ and CD127-/low. The rearrangement joins TRBV6-4 to TRBJ2-1, with 9 bases fitting TRBD1. The sequence was collected from a female donor with breast cancer. The specimen sequenced was tumor-infiltrating Tregs sorted from the breast tumor. The DNA for the CDR3 is TGTGCCAGCAGTGACTCGACAGGGGGCTACAATGAGCAGTTCTTC. This encodes CASSDSTGGYNEQFF.